Shown below are 24 T cell receptor beta chains from a single sample sequenced in a study of blood T cell repertoires in COVID-19. Sequenced by immunoSEQ multiplex PCR; TCRdb stores in-frame clones only, minus some. The sample lists 300,000 or so clones; 80% to 90% were seen once. The sequenced sample was peripheral blood. The source is a man between 18 and 29 years old who had recovered from COVID-19.

The chain uses TRBV30 and TRBJ1-4, with a possible D match to TRBD1 (6 bases). This CDR3 has 11 amino acids. Germline V gene lookup returns CDR1 GTSNPN and CDR2 SVGIG (reference sequence). The V and J ends lost 4 bases and 15 bases respectively, with 15 bases between them. The CDR3 region is CAWTLGGPVFF. The CDR3 DNA reads TGTGCCTGGACACTCGGGGGGCCGGTGTTTTTT.

The gene calls are TRBV7-2 and TRBJ1-2; 9 bases fit TRBD1. This CDR3 has 16 residues. Per the germline V gene, CDR1 is SGHTA and CDR2 is FQGNSA. J lost 4 bases, V lost 2 bases, and 8 bases had no gene match. CDR3 amino acids: CASSLRGGDRAYGYTF. CDR3 bases: TGTGCCAGCAGCTTAAGAGGGGGGGACAGGGCCTATGGCTACACCTTC.

This clone was seen a single time. This chain joins TRBV27 and TRBJ2-5; D possibly corresponds to TRBD2 (6 bases). Deletions cut 0 bases from V and 5 bases from J, with 13 bases between. CDR3 length: 15 residues. Germline CDR1 reads MNHEY; CDR2 reads SMNVEV (reference sequence). Written as DNA, the CDR3 is TGTGCCAGCAGTTTATCCGGGACTCCCAGGGAGACCCAGTACTTC. Its protein product is CASSLSGTPRETQYF.

The rearrangement joins TRBV28 to TRBJ2-6; possible D gene TRBD2, 5 bases. This CDR3 is 16 amino acids long. V lost 7 bases, J lost 0 bases, and 13 bases lay in between. Per the germline V gene, CDR1 is MDHEN and CDR2 is SYDVKM. CDR3 sequence: CASTLRAGSGANVLTF. As DNA, the CDR3 is TGTGCCAGCACCCTAAGGGCGGGCTCTGGGGCCAACGTCCTGACTTTC.

The chain links TRBV4-1 to TRBJ2-1, with 10 nucleotides matching TRBD2. The CDR3 spans 15 residues. CDR1 and CDR2 (germline): MGHRA, YSYEKL. The trim removed 3 bases at V and 7 bases at J, leaving 6 bases unmatched. CDR3 sequence (DNA): TGCGCCAGCAGCCAGCTAGCGGGAGAAGGGAATGAGCAGTTCTTC. Translating it yields CASSQLAGEGNEQFF.

Comment on this clone: Other DNA sequences in this sample translate to the same CDR3. This chain connects TRBV9 to TRBJ1-6; TRBD1 aligns across 8 bases. Germline V lookup: CDR1 SGDLS, CDR2 YYNGEE. The CDR3 contains 14 residues. V lost 0 bases and J lost 7; bases outside the gene matches: 0. The CDR3 loop reads CASSVGQGNSPLHF. Written as DNA, the CDR3 is TGTGCCAGCAGCGTAGGACAGGGGAATTCACCCCTCCACTTT.

CDR3 in DNA: TGTGCCAGCTCACCGGGCGGCAGGGGCAATCAGCCCCAGCATTTT. Translating it yields CASSPGGRGNQPQHF. The V and J genes are TRBV18 and TRBJ1-5; maybe TRBD1 (5 bases). This CDR3 region has 15 residues. V lost 3 bases and J 2 bases, leaving 11 bases between the germline ends. The germline CDR1 and CDR2 sequences are KGHSH and LQKENI.

The chain employs TRBV4-2 and TRBJ1-1; D uncertain. The CDR3 covers 13 residues. Looked up from germline, CDR1 is LGHNA and CDR2 is YNFKEQ. The V end was cut by 0 bases, the J end by 12 bases, with 14 bases between. The CDR3 DNA sequence: TGTGCCAGCAGCCAAGATACCTCCCGGGAAACTTTCTTT. The encoded protein is CASSQDTSRETFF.

The chain links TRBV2 to TRBJ1-1, with 7 nucleotides matching TRBD1. From germline, CDR1 is SNHLY and CDR2 FYNNEI. The CDR3 spans 10 residues. The J segment lost 9 bases and the V segment lost 10 bases, leaving 5 bases of the junction unmatched. The DNA of the CDR3 is TGTGCCATTCGACAGGGTAAAGCTTTCTTT. Translation: CAIRQGKAFF.

The genes are TRBV4-1 and TRBJ1-2; 8 positions match TRBD1. Trimming cost V 3 bases and J 4 bases; bases outside gene matches: 10. Germline V gene lookup returns CDR1 MGHRA and CDR2 YSYEKL. The CDR3 contains 16 residues. The CDR3: CASSQYGTGLFYGYTF. The CDR3, as DNA: TGCGCCAGCAGCCAGTATGGGACAGGTCTTTTCTATGGCTACACCTTC.

The rearrangement joins TRBV3-1 (or the pseudogene TRBV3-2) to TRBJ1-2; D possibly corresponds to TRBD1 (6 bases). This CDR3 comprises 14 residues. CDR1 is LGHDT and CDR2 is YNNKEL in the germline V gene (reference sequence). V lost 3 bases, J lost 4 bases, and 12 bases lay in between. The CDR3 nucleotides are TGTGCCAGCAGCCATCGACAGGTTGGCTATGGCTACACCTTC. It translates to CASSHRQVGYGYTF.

The chain recombines TRBV19 with TRBJ2-5; 14 bases line up with TRBD2. CDR3 size: 18 residues. J was trimmed by 2 bases and V by 3 bases; bases with no gene match: 8. CDR1 and CDR2 (germline): LNHDA, SQIVND (reference sequence). CDR3 DNA sequence: TGTGCCAGTAGTATTCCCCCGGGACTAGCGGGAGAGCAAGAGACCCAGTACTTC. Translated, it gives CASSIPPGLAGEQETQYF.

Here the CDR3 reads CASSLGLVYEQYF. The CDR3 DNA sequence: TGTGCCAGCAGCCTGGGACTAGTCTACGAGCAGTACTTC. V is TRBV3-1 (or the pseudogene TRBV3-2) and J is TRBJ2-7; 8 nucleotides line up with TRBD2. CDR1 and CDR2 (germline): LGHDT, YNNKEL (reference sequence). This CDR3 has 13 residues. The junction had 2 bases not matched to a gene; V was cut back by 4 bases and J by 3 bases.

The chain links TRBV18 to TRBJ2-5, with TRBD1 matching over 10 bases. This CDR3 has 15 residues. Unmatched junction bases numbered 2, after V lost 2 bases and J lost 2 bases. Germline CDR1 is KGHSH and CDR2 is LQKENI. CDR3 coding DNA: TGTGCCAGCTCACCAGGGACAGGGGCACAAGAGACCCAGTACTTC. Translating gives CASSPGTGAQETQYF. The full variable domain, with the rest looked up from reference TRBV18 and TRBJ2-5, is NAGVMQNPRHLVRRRGQEARLRCSPMKGHSHVYWYRQLPEEGLKFMVYLQKENIIDESGMPKERFSAEFPKEGPSILRIQQVVRGDSAAYFCASSPGTGAQETQYFGPGTRLLVL.

V usage is TRBV10-3 and J usage is TRBJ1-1; D gene unclear. Germline loops: CDR1 ENHRY, CDR2 SYGVKD. Trimming cost V 5 bases and J 7 bases, with 11 bases left between them. The CDR3 spans 12 residues. The CDR3 bases are TGTGCCATCAGTTTTGAAGGAGGTGAAGCTTTCTTT. Its translation is CAISFEGGEAFF.

The DNA for the CDR3 is TGTGCCAGCAGCCCGGGACAGGGGAACTATGGCTACACCTTC. Protein: CASSPGQGNYGYTF. The chain recombines TRBV4-2 with TRBJ1-2; TRBD1 matches 10 bases. CDR1 and CDR2 from the germline V gene are LGHNA and YNFKEQ. The CDR3 consists of 14 residues. After removal of 4 bases from V and 2 bases from J, the junction contained 1 base not matched to a gene.

The rearrangement uses TRBV7-2 and TRBJ2-1; 10 bases match TRBD2. The CDR3 runs 16 residues. Germline V gene sequence: CDR1 SGHTA, CDR2 FQGNSA. V lost 5 bases and J lost 3; bases outside the gene matches: 7. CDR3 region: CASSPRTSGRYNEQFF. The CDR3 bases are TGTGCCAGCAGCCCACGGACTAGCGGTCGCTACAATGAGCAGTTCTTC.

CDR3 amino acids: CASSEGAMVADTQYF. As DNA, the CDR3 is TGTGCCAGCAGTGAGGGGGCCATGGTAGCCGATACGCAGTATTTT. The chain joins TRBV25-1 to TRBJ2-3; D is possibly TRBD1 (6 bases). The germline V gene encodes CDR1 MGHDK and CDR2 SYGVNS. V gave up 3 bases and J gave up 6 bases, with 16 bases separating them. This CDR3 is 15 amino acids long.

This sequence joins TRBV6-2 or TRBV6-3 and TRBJ2-5, with 9 bases matching TRBD2. Germline V gives CDR1 MNHEY, CDR2 SVGEGT. This CDR3 spans 14 amino acids. V trimming: 4 bases; J trimming: 2 bases; junction bases outside the gene matches: 2. For the CDR3, the DNA is TGTGCCAGCAGTTGGGCGGGGGGGCAAGAGACCCAGTACTTC. Amino acids: CASSWAGGQETQYF.

This chain links TRBV6-6 with TRBJ2-2; D gene ambiguous. The CDR3 length is 14 residues. Germline-derived CDR1 and CDR2 are MNHNY and SVGAGI (reference sequence). V was clipped by 4 bases and J by 3 bases, with 9 bases between them. This CDR3 is CASSSRGDTGELFF. The CDR3 bases are TGTGCCAGCAGTTCCCGAGGTGACACCGGGGAGCTGTTTTTT.

CDR3 nucleotides: TGTGCCAGCAGCTTAAGGGGTGGAATTATGAACACTGAAGCTTTCTTT. This gives the protein CASSLRGGIMNTEAFF. The gene calls are TRBV7-9 and TRBJ1-1; D is perhaps TRBD1 (5 bases). Germline V CDR1 and CDR2: SEHNR, FQNEAQ (reference sequence). The CDR3 loop spans 16 amino acids. V was clipped by 2 bases and J by 0 bases, with 13 bases between them. Filled out from reference TRBV7-9 and TRBJ1-1, the complete variable domain reads DTGVSQNPRHKITKRGQNVTFRCDPISEHNRLYWYRQTLGQGPEFLTYFQNEAQLEKSRLLSDRFSAERPKGSFSTLEIQRTEQGDSAMYLCASSLRGGIMNTEAFFGQGTRLTVV.

The chain links TRBV4-2 to TRBJ1-5, with D maybe TRBD1 (6 bases). The V end lost 4 bases, the J end lost 5 bases, and 15 bases lay between the germline ends. CDR3 size: 15 residues. The V gene's germline CDR1 is LGHNA and CDR2 YNFKEQ. The CDR3 loop reads CASSPSGQRDQPQHF. The CDR3 DNA sequence: TGTGCCAGCAGCCCCTCAGGACAGAGGGATCAGCCCCAGCATTTT.

In its sample, this clone was seen once. The rearrangement joins TRBV9 to TRBJ1-6, with D maybe TRBD1 (6 bases). The V end was cut by 4 bases, the J end by 5 bases, with 19 bases between. The CDR3 length is 17 residues. Germline CDR1 reads SGDLS; CDR2 reads YYNGEE. The CDR3 DNA follows: TGTGCCAGCAGCTTCACTGCCGGGACAACAGATAATTCACCCCTCCACTTT. Encoded protein: CASSFTAGTTDNSPLHF.

This clone was seen only once. The V and J genes are TRBV4-1 and TRBJ2-1; 9 nucleotides line up with TRBD1. Germline CDR1 reads MGHRA; CDR2 reads YSYEKL. The CDR3 has 16 residues. J lost 5 bases, V lost 4 bases, and 9 bases had no gene match. The CDR3 spells CASSRTTGGPNNEQFF. The CDR3 nucleotides are TGCGCCAGCAGCCGCACCACAGGGGGCCCGAACAATGAGCAGTTCTTC.